This T cell receptor beta chain is drawn from a study of neurological immune-mediated disorders. For the sorted libraries, 1 million CD4+ or CD8+ T cells were used. The cDNA was generated by 5'RACE with 10-nucleotide random UMIs. TCRdb re-called the 5' RACE reads with MiXCR, one entry per CDR3 protein. The table records some 47,000 distinct CDR3 sequences, nearly 6.5% of them present only once. Germline lookup yields CDR1 SNHLY and CDR2 FYNNEI. This CDR3 contains 16 residues. V was pared by 10 bases and J by 3 bases, with 24 bases between. This clonotype has at least ten counts. Its antigen is currently unknown. Study findings and constraints: The highest TCR clonal expansion occurred in HTLV-1-associated myelopathy; multiple sclerosis fell below healthy controls.

This chain links TRBV2 with TRBJ1-1; D unclear. This TCR was recovered from a woman aged 40 to 50 in good health. Specimen: CD4+ T cells from blood. This chain's CDR3 is CATTGPGPIGHTEAFF. DNA of the CDR3: TGTGCCACCACGGGTCCCGGACCCATCGGACACACTGAAGCTTTCTTT.